The clone carrying this TCR beta chain has ten or more counts. The data originate from a study of CD8 T cells in ankylosing spondylitis. Germline lookup yields CDR1 SEHNR and CDR2 FQNEAQ (reference sequence). Trimming took 4 bases from V and 3 from J; bases not matched to a gene: 9. The CDR3 consists of 17 residues. Using its own MiXCR run on the 5' RACE reads, TCRdb lists one record per CDR3 protein. The sample includes about 260,000 distinct CDR3 sequences, under 30% of them seen just once. This TCR came from a male donor with ankylosing spondylitis or in good health (not recorded which). The V call is TRBV7-9, the J call TRBJ2-3; TRBD1 matches 11 bases. Sequencing input: blood, either unsorted or a sorted T cell fraction (not recorded which). In DNA, the CDR3 is TGTGCCAGCAGCTCGACGGTGGGACAGGGGGAAACAGATACGCAGTATTTT. Residues: CASSSTVGQGETDTQYF. The variable domain in full, completed from reference TRBV7-9 and TRBJ2-3, reads DTGVSQNPRHKITKRGQNVTFRCDPISEHNRLYWYRQTLGQGPEFLTYFQNEAQLEKSRLLSDRFSAERPKGSFSTLEIQRTEQGDSAMYLCASSSTVGQGETDTQYFGPGTRLTVL.